This T cell receptor (beta chain) was sequenced in a study of monozygotic twins with inflammatory bowel disease. The study, taken as a whole, reports: Healthy twins showed more clonotype sharing with others than IBD patients, especially patients with disease activity. Support was absent for any single strong signal or clonotype linked to IBD.

Each UMI harboured a 6-nucleotide sample barcode and was appended via template switching. TCRdb re-analyzed the 5' RACE reads; it lists each CDR3 protein once, without DNA. This sample's table reports roughly 320,000 distinct CDR3 sequences. Notes on this clonotype: Antigen: not known.

The CDR3 runs 15 residues. CDR1 is SGHAT and CDR2 is FQNNGV in the germline V gene. The J gene is TRBJ2-3, the V gene TRBV11-2; with no DNA, the TCRdb D assignment of TRBD2 cannot be verified. The specimen was blood. This sequence was found in a human donor with ulcerative colitis or Crohn's disease, or a healthy co-twin of an affected twin (not recorded which). The CDR3 is CASSLEGESTDTQYF.